This record concerns one T cell receptor beta chain sequence. The data stem from a study of blood T cell repertoires in COVID-19. V gave up 2 bases and J gave up 1 base, with 9 bases separating them. The CDR3 is 14 amino acids. Germline lookup yields CDR1 SGHRS and CDR2 YFSETQ. Original handling: The assay estimated nucleated cells by amplifying reference gene primers. Assay used: immunoSEQ multiplex PCR; TCRdb lists only in-frame clones, some missing. That table furnishes V, J and clone size, whereas the DNA furnished D and trimming. Of roughly 120,000 clones listed, over 75% were seen once; the top ten hold about a tenth.

The TCR originated in a man aged 80 or over with acute or convalescent COVID-19. This chain connects TRBV5-1 to TRBJ1-1; D remains ambiguous. Sequenced sample: peripheral blood. CDR3 coding DNA: TGCGCCAGCAGCTTAATTTCGGGGAACACTGAAGCTTTCTTT. It encodes CASSLISGNTEAFF.